Listed below are T cell receptor beta chains from one sample, sequenced in a study of blood T cell repertoires in COVID-19. Produced via immunoSEQ multiplex PCR; TCRdb's table is partial and in-frame only. In the table there are roughly 54,000 clones, more than 90% of which are singletons. Input material: peripheral blood. These receptors came from a man aged 50-60 years with acute or convalescent COVID-19. CDR3s include the opening cysteine and the closing phenylalanine or tryptophan. The D gene is left open where the match is weak. Not all rows give a size; the values are once, few, many and, for expanded clones, a class.

CDR3 protein	CDR3 DNA	V gene	clone size	J gene	D gene
CARSNGYEQYF	TGTGCCAGGTCAAACGGCTACGAGCAGTACTTC	TRBV6-4	.	TRBJ2-7	.
CASRSGTQQETQYF	TGTGCCAGTAGAAGTGGCACCCAACAAGAGACCCAGTACTTC	TRBV19	.	TRBJ2-5	.
CASSSQLSSYEQYF	TGTGCCAGCAGCTCGCAACTGAGCTCCTACGAGCAGTACTTC	TRBV7-2	.	TRBJ2-7	.
CASTPGGVNYGYTF	TGTGCCAGCACCCCAGGAGGGGTTAACTATGGCTACACCTTC	TRBV6-6	.	TRBJ1-2	.
CASSHMGVGDTQYF	TGTGCCAGCAGCCATATGGGAGTCGGAGATACGCAGTATTTT	TRBV3-1/TRBV3-2	.	TRBJ2-3	.
CASSYPGSYEQYF	TGTGCCAGCAGTTATCCAGGTTCCTACGAGCAGTACTTC	TRBV6-5	.	TRBJ2-7	.
CASSYFRGNEQYF	TGTGCCAGCAGTTACTTCCGAGGTAACGAGCAGTACTTC	TRBV6-5	.	TRBJ2-7	.
CASSPGLAYYEQYF	TGTGCCAGCAGTCCGGGACTAGCGTACTACGAGCAGTACTTC	TRBV6-5	.	TRBJ2-7	TRBD2
CASSQLAAFTGELFF	TGTGCCAGCAGTCAACTAGCGGCTTTCACCGGGGAGCTGTTTTTT	TRBV6-5	.	TRBJ2-2	TRBD2
CASSKVERGATDTQYF	TGTGCCAGCAGCAAAGTAGAGCGGGGGGCCACAGATACGCAGTATTTT	TRBV21-1	.	TRBJ2-3	.
CASSRVGSSYNEQFF	TGTGCCAGCAGCCGGGTAGGGAGCTCCTACAATGAGCAGTTCTTC	TRBV6-2/TRBV6-3	.	TRBJ2-1	.
CASSPGKGLYNSPLHF	TGTGCCAGCAGTCCCGGAAAGGGGCTGTATAATTCACCCCTCCACTTT	TRBV25-1	.	TRBJ1-6	.
CAWRQGYEQYF	TGTGCCTGGAGACAGGGCTACGAGCAGTACTTC	TRBV30	.	TRBJ2-7	.
CASSVRGTGISSGANVLTF	TGTGCCAGCAGCGTTCGTGGTACAGGGATCAGCTCTGGGGCCAACGTCCTGACTTTC	TRBV11-2	.	TRBJ2-6	.
CASSYDRQGRNTEAFF	TGTGCCAGCAGTTACGATCGCCAGGGTCGGAACACTGAAGCTTTCTTT	TRBV6-6	.	TRBJ1-1	.
CASSPIAGVVEQYF	TGTGCCAGCAGCCCCATAGCGGGAGTGGTCGAGCAGTACTTC	TRBV11-2	.	TRBJ2-7	TRBD2
CASSRLRGPGTSGNHEQFF	TGTGCCAGCAGCCGACTCAGGGGGCCAGGGACTAGCGGGAACCATGAGCAGTTCTTC	TRBV5-8	.	TRBJ2-1	TRBD2
CASSYKWQSNQPQHF	TGTGCCAGCAGTTACAAGTGGCAGAGCAATCAGCCCCAGCATTTT	TRBV6-5	.	TRBJ1-5	.
CASSIRGQEQPQHF	TGTGCCAGTAGTATACGGGGTCAAGAACAGCCCCAGCATTTT	TRBV19	.	TRBJ1-5	.
CASSLSSYEQYF	TGTGCCAGCAGCCTTTCCTCCTACGAGCAGTACTTC	TRBV7-2	.	TRBJ2-7	.
CASSSRQSYGYTF	TGTGCCAGCAGTTCACGACAGAGCTATGGCTACACCTTC	TRBV28	.	TRBJ1-2	.
CASSFARGRETQYF	TGTGCCAGCAGCTTTGCAAGGGGGCGAGAGACCCAGTACTTC	TRBV7-8	.	TRBJ2-5	TRBD1
CASGTGGTGELFF	TGTGCCAGTGGGACAGGAGGAACCGGGGAGCTGTTTTTT	TRBV11-3	once	TRBJ2-2	TRBD1
CASSLDTGPIIHSPLHF	TGTGCCAGCAGCTTAGACACAGGGCCGATAATTCATTCACCCCTCCACTTT	TRBV11-2	.	TRBJ1-6	.
CASSLEVAPGELFF	TGTGCCAGCAGCTTAGAGGTAGCGCCCGGGGAGCTGTTTTTT	TRBV11-3	.	TRBJ2-2	.
CASSGGLAGYYEQYF	TGTGCCAGCAGCGGAGGACTAGCGGGATACTACGAGCAGTACTTC	TRBV7-8	.	TRBJ2-7	TRBD2
CASSLGPPSPDTQYF	TGTGCCAGCAGCTTAGGGCCACCCTCTCCAGATACGCAGTATTTT	TRBV11-3	.	TRBJ2-3	.
CASILQGAARSGNTIYF	TGTGCCAGTATCCTCCAAGGGGCTGCGCGATCTGGAAACACCATATATTTT	TRBV19	.	TRBJ1-3	.
CASSAYQETQYF	TGTGCCAGCAGCGCGTACCAAGAGACCCAGTACTTC	TRBV5-6	.	TRBJ2-5	.
CASSLFAREGNEQFF	TGTGCCAGCAGCTTATTTGCGCGGGAGGGCAATGAGCAGTTCTTC	TRBV11-2	.	TRBJ2-1	TRBD2
CASSYSISGTGDGYTF	TGTGCCAGCAGTTACTCGATATCCGGGACAGGGGATGGCTACACCTTC	TRBV6-5	.	TRBJ1-2	TRBD1
CASSQDFGSYEQYF	TGTGCCAGCAGCCAGGATTTTGGGTCCTACGAGCAGTACTTC	TRBV6-5	.	TRBJ2-7	.
CASSATGGQPQHF	TGTGCCAGCAGCGCCACAGGGGGCCAGCCCCAGCATTTT	TRBV7-2	.	TRBJ1-5	TRBD1
CASSTTGLGNQPQHF	TGCGCCAGCAGCACGACAGGGCTGGGCAATCAGCCCCAGCATTTT	TRBV10-1	.	TRBJ1-5	TRBD1
CASWGTVQGSNQPQHF	TGTGCCAGTTGGGGAACAGTGCAGGGGAGCAATCAGCCCCAGCATTTT	TRBV19	once	TRBJ1-5	.
CASSLGQSNQPQHF	TGTGCCAGCAGTCTGGGACAGAGCAATCAGCCCCAGCATTTT	TRBV5-6	.	TRBJ1-5	TRBD1
CSARWTEAFF	TGCAGTGCCCGGTGGACTGAAGCTTTCTTT	TRBV20-1	.	TRBJ1-1	.
CASSEGRAVNQPQHF	TGTGCCAGCAGTGAGGGCAGGGCAGTCAATCAGCCCCAGCATTTT	TRBV2	once	TRBJ1-5	.
CASSLQGAPTGELFF	TGTGCCAGCAGCCTACAGGGGGCGCCCACCGGGGAGCTGTTTTTT	TRBV11-2	.	TRBJ2-2	TRBD1
CASSLDGTGYEQYF	TGTGCCAGCAGCTTAGACGGGACAGGCTACGAGCAGTACTTC	TRBV11-1	.	TRBJ2-7	TRBD1
CASSPRPGGPYNEQFF	TGTGCCAGCAGTCCGCGACCAGGGGGCCCCTACAATGAGCAGTTCTTC	TRBV27	.	TRBJ2-1	TRBD1
CASSLAWQTNYGYTF	TGTGCCAGCAGCTTAGCCTGGCAGACTAACTATGGCTACACCTTC	TRBV11-2	.	TRBJ1-2	.
CASSGFTGTDTQYF	TGTGCCAGCAGTGGGTTTACAGGCACAGATACGCAGTATTTT	TRBV2	.	TRBJ2-3	.
CASKVAGGNEQFF	TGCGCGAGCAAGGTAGCGGGAGGAAATGAGCAGTTCTTC	TRBV5-1	once	TRBJ2-1	TRBD2
CASSEGGGYGYTF	TGTGCCAGCAGTGAGGGGGGGGGCTATGGCTACACCTTC	TRBV6-1	.	TRBJ1-2	.
CASSQPSGTGELFF	TGTGCCAGCAGCCAACCTAGCGGCACCGGGGAGCTGTTTTTT	TRBV3-1/TRBV3-2	few	TRBJ2-2	TRBD2
CATSREGGSAKNIQYF	TGTGCCACCAGCAGAGAGGGGGGGTCCGCCAAAAACATTCAGTACTTC	TRBV15	.	TRBJ2-4	TRBD2
CASSLVSVWETQYF	TGTGCCAGCAGCTTAGTTAGCGTGTGGGAGACCCAGTACTTC	TRBV7-9	once	TRBJ2-5	.
CATSDLGRVTFF	TGTGCCACCAGTGATTTGGGCAGGGTGACTTTCTTT	TRBV24-1	.	TRBJ1-1	.